The 7 T cell receptor beta chains below were found in one sample sequenced in a study of identical twins. MiXCR was run by TCRdb on the 5' RACE reads, yielding one entry per CDR3 protein. The table has about 100,000 distinct CDR3 sequences, 4.5% to 6.5% seen once. What was sequenced was memory T cells sorted from blood. The source of these receptors is a woman in her forties or fifties in good health.

In its sample, this clonotype was seen a few times. The chain carries TRBV6-2 or TRBV6-3 and TRBJ2-2; 9 bases agree with TRBD2. The CDR3 loop spans 14 amino acids. Unmatched junction bases numbered 2, after V lost 5 bases and J lost 4 bases. The germline CDR1 and CDR2 sequences are MNHEY and SVGEGT. The CDR3 loop is CASSQAGGTGELFF. CDR3 DNA sequence: TGTGCCAGCAGTCAAGCGGGAGGCACCGGGGAGCTGTTTTTT.

This clonotype was recorded at least ten times. This chain connects TRBV5-1 to TRBJ1-1; 11 bases map to TRBD1. The CDR3 spans 15 residues. Trimming cost V 3 bases and J 4 bases; bases outside gene matches: 5. From germline, CDR1 is SGHRS and CDR2 YFSETQ. CDR3 loop: CASSSGTGGVTEAFF. CDR3 nucleotide sequence: TGCGCCAGCAGCTCCGGGACAGGGGGGGTCACTGAAGCTTTCTTT.

This clonotype was picked up many times. The V gene is TRBV4-2, the J gene TRBJ1-1; unclear D gene. Trimming took off 1 base at V and 2 bases at J, with 8 bases between the two ends. CDR1 and CDR2 from the germline V gene are LGHNA and YNFKEQ. The CDR3 runs to 14 residues. CDR3 sequence reads: CASSQVGGNTEAFF. For the CDR3, the DNA is TGTGCCAGCAGCCAAGTGGGAGGAAACACTGAAGCTTTCTTT.

This clonotype was observed many times. This sequence joins TRBV14 and TRBJ1-2; D is unresolved. The CDR3 sequence is 12 residues long. Germline V CDR1 and CDR2: SGHDN, FVKESK. Trimming cost V 0 bases and J 8 bases, with 7 bases left between them. As DNA, the CDR3 is TGTGCCAGCAGCCAAGAAACCGGGGGCTACACCTTC. Amino acids: CASSQETGGYTF.

This sequence joins TRBV5-4 and TRBJ2-7, with D perhaps TRBD2 (5 bases). Germline loops: CDR1 SGHNT, CDR2 YYREEE (reference sequence). This CDR3 region has 13 residues. The V gene lost 1 base and the J gene lost 5 bases, with 10 bases spanning the gap. CDR3 in DNA: TGTGCCAGCAGCTTGCCGGGAAGGGACGAGCAGTACTTC. Its translation: CASSLPGRDEQYF. The whole variable domain, filled in from reference TRBV5-4 and TRBJ2-7, reads ETGVTQSPTHLIKTRGQQVTLRCSSQSGHNTVSWYQQALGQGPQFIFQYYREEENGRGNFPPRFSGLQFPNYSSELNVNALELDDSALYLCASSLPGRDEQYFGPGTRLTVT.

About this clonotype: The CDR3 does not end in the conserved phenylalanine or tryptophan, so this is likely a read error. The DNA is left out, because the CDR3 cannot be placed on it with certainty; the CDR3 is given as TCRdb lists it. The J gene is TRBJ2-3, the V gene TRBV2; TRBD2, the table's D call, lacks a check against the DNA. The length of the CDR3 is 15 amino acids, counting both ends. Per germline, CDR1 SNHLY and CDR2 FYNNEI. CDR3 sequence reads: CASRRGGLAGEVIFL.

This clonotype was observed a handful of times. The CDR3 nucleotides read TGTGCCAGCAGCAGACCCGGGACGGAGAACACTGAAGCTTTCTTT. The encoded protein is CASSRPGTENTEAFF. V usage is TRBV21-1 and J usage is TRBJ1-1; the D call of TRBD1 is as the table states it, not checked on the DNA. TRBV21-1 is assigned pseudogene status. The CDR3 extends over 15 amino acids.